This is a list of T cell receptor beta chains from one sample in a study of control samples from healthy donors and cancer patients. Measured with immunoSEQ multiplex PCR; TCRdb has only the in-frame clones, and not every one. The sample records approximately 74,000 clones, about 94% being singletons. Input material: blood. These receptors all come from a woman in her thirties in good health. CDR3s include the opening cysteine and the closing phenylalanine or tryptophan. Fields, in order: D gene, V gene, J gene, clone size, CDR3 protein, CDR3 DNA. A D gene is named only where the DNA matches it firmly. Only some rows state a clone size, as once, few, many or a class for expanded clones.

NA	TRBV2	TRBJ2-2	NA	CASSGPNTGELFF	TGTGCCAGCAGTGGACCGAACACCGGGGAGCTGTTTTTT
NA	TRBV27	TRBJ1-5	NA	CASSLFPQVGQPQHF	TGTGCCAGCAGTTTATTCCCACAGGTGGGTCAGCCCCAGCATTTT
NA	TRBV10-1	TRBJ1-2	once	CASSPVVGWDYGYTF	TGCGCCAGCAGCCCTGTGGTAGGATGGGACTATGGCTACACCTTC
TRBD1	TRBV3-1/TRBV3-2	TRBJ1-3	NA	CASSWDRSSGNTIYF	TGTGCCAGCAGCTGGGACAGAAGCTCTGGAAACACCATATATTTT
TRBD2	TRBV7-9	TRBJ2-7	NA	CASSLGSGGTSSYEQYF	TGTGCCAGCAGCTTAGGTAGCGGGGGGACCAGCTCCTACGAGCAGTACTTC
TRBD1	TRBV6-5	TRBJ2-5	NA	CASSSTGTGLTQYF	TGTGCCAGCAGTTCAACCGGGACAGGGTTGACCCAGTACTTC
NA	TRBV9	TRBJ2-1	NA	CASSDGSYNEQFF	TGTGCCAGCAGCGATGGGTCTTACAATGAGCAGTTCTTC
NA	TRBV28	TRBJ1-5	once	CASRVGNQPQHF	TGTGCCAGCAGGGTTGGCAATCAGCCCCAGCATTTT
NA	TRBV3-1/TRBV3-2	TRBJ1-1	NA	CASSQPLKGNTEAFF	TGTGCCAGCAGCCAACCCCTGAAGGGGAATACTGAAGCTTTCTTT
NA	TRBV30	TRBJ1-1	NA	CAWKPTLNTEAFF	TGTGCCTGGAAACCCACCCTGAACACTGAAGCTTTCTTT